This T cell receptor beta chain was recorded in a study of T cells in Graves' hyperthyroidism and ophthalmopathy. RNA transcripts yielded amplified TCR beta CDR3 regions. Carried out on the TCR CDR3, a first-round RT-PCR used the HTBI primer set. TCRdb re-derived calls from the multiplex PCR reads in MiXCR, one entry per CDR3 protein. Here the sample spans fewer than 900,000 distinct CDR3 sequences, around 20% being singletons. J gave up 1 base and V 5 bases, and 5 bases lay outside the gene matches. This CDR3 spans 15 amino acids. The germline V gene has CDR1 DFQATT and CDR2 SNEGSKA (reference sequence). This clonotype has a handful of counts.

The sequenced material came from blood. The receptor was derived from a woman between 50 and 59 years old with Graves' hyperthyroidism that later progressed to Graves' ophthalmopathy. V and J are TRBV20-1 and TRBJ2-5; TRBD2 matches at 12 bases. CDR3 DNA: TGCAGTGCTCACGGACTAGCGGGGCTCCAAGAGACCCAGTACTTC. Residues: CSAHGLAGLQETQYF.